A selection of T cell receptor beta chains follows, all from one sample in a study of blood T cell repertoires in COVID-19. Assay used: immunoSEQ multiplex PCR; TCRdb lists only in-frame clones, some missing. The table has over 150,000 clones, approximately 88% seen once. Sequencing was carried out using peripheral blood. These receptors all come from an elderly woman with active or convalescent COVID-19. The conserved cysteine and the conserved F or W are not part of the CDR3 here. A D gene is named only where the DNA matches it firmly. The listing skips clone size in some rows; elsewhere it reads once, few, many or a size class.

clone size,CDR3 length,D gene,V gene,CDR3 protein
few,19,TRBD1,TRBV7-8,ASSLDLSSGQGLTPNYGYT
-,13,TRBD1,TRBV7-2,ASSLDRGRGQPQH
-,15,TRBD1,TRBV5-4,ASSLGSTGGPNQPQH
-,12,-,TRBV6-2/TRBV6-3,ASSYPVVNYGYT
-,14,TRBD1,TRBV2,ASSGGRGQGHNEQF
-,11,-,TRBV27,ASRVGGTYEQY
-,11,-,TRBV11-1,ASSFEGAGEQY
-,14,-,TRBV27,ASSFGRGSTNEKLF
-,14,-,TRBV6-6,ASSWTGGSGANVLT
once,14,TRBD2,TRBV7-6,ASSPFGAGGTDTQY
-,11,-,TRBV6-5,ASRPGANYGYT
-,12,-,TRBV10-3,AISESSGNEKLF
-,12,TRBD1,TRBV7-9,ASSPGQGVEKLF
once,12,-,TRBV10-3,ATNREYSNQPQH
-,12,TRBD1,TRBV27,ASSLDRLNTEAF
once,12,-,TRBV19,ASSIYQGGQPQH
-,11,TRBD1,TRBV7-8,ASSSGTGGGYT
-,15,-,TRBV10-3,AISDPSGGQLNQPQH
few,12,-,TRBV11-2,ASSLGVPGYGYT
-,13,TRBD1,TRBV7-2,ASSSRQGVPNGYT
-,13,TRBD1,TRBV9,ASSTQGTSNYGYT
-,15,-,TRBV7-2,ASSPGRGAGTNEKLF
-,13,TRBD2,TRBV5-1,ASSGSGGAADTQY